This is a list of T cell receptor beta chains from one sample in a study of blood T cell repertoires in COVID-19. TCRdb keeps only in-frame clones here, not all; method: immunoSEQ multiplex PCR. The data hold about 250,000 clones, with around 87% observed a single time. Sequencing was performed on PBMCs or T cells enriched from blood (not recorded which). The receptors derive from a woman aged 30 to 39 with acute COVID-19. CDR3s include the opening cysteine and the closing phenylalanine or tryptophan. A D gene is named only where the DNA matches it firmly. The size entry is marked missing in some rows and otherwise reads once, few, many or a size class.

TRBV18	.	TRBJ1-6	.	CASSSGSPLHF	TGTGCCAGCTCATCGGGTTCACCCCTCCACTTT
TRBV2	TRBD1	TRBJ1-6	.	CASSEAEAGGLSYNSPLHF	TGTGCCAGCAGTGAAGCGGAGGCAGGGGGGCTCTCCTATAATTCACCCCTCCACTTT
TRBV4-1	TRBD1	TRBJ2-7	few	CASSRSDRGNEQYF	TGCGCCAGCAGCCGGTCCGACAGGGGCAACGAGCAGTACTTC
TRBV14	TRBD1	TRBJ1-5	.	CASSQGRTGGRPQHF	TGTGCCAGCAGCCAAGGGAGGACAGGGGGCCGGCCCCAGCATTTT
TRBV28	.	TRBJ2-7	.	CASSFGSGMGEQYF	TGTGCCAGCAGTTTTGGTAGCGGCATGGGCGAGCAGTACTTC
TRBV3-1/TRBV3-2	.	TRBJ1-5	.	CASSQTAGLQPQHF	TGTGCCAGCAGCCAAACGGCAGGTCTTCAGCCCCAGCATTTT
TRBV29-1	.	TRBJ2-3	.	CSVEVSGVVFTQYF	TGCAGCGTTGAAGTCTCCGGGGTTGTTTTTACGCAGTATTTT
TRBV7-9	.	TRBJ2-1	.	CASSRNRNEQFF	TGTGCCAGCAGCAGAAACAGGAATGAGCAGTTCTTC
TRBV28	TRBD2	TRBJ2-3	.	CASSLRRTSGRADTQYF	TGTGCCAGCAGTTTACGAAGGACTAGCGGGAGGGCCGATACGCAGTATTTT
TRBV11-2	TRBD1	TRBJ2-3	once	CASSPGTGRVDTQYF	TGTGCCAGCAGCCCCGGGACAGGGCGGGTAGATACGCAGTATTTT
TRBV30	.	TRBJ1-2	.	CAWSATGIDYGYTF	TGTGCCTGGAGTGCCACAGGGATCGACTATGGCTACACCTTC
TRBV7-3	.	TRBJ1-1	.	CASSLSRGTEAFF	TGTGCCAGCAGCTTGAGTAGGGGCACTGAAGCTTTCTTT
TRBV10-3	TRBD1	TRBJ2-7	.	CAISDRTGVKGADF	TGTGCCATCAGTGATAGGACAGGGGTTAAGGGAGCAGATTTC
TRBV18	.	TRBJ1-1	.	CASSRGGTEAFF	TGTGCCAGCTCAAGGGGGGGCACTGAAGCTTTCTTT
TRBV5-5	.	TRBJ2-7	.	CASSFLLYSYEQYF	TGTGCCAGCAGCTTTCTACTGTACTCCTACGAGCAGTACTTC
TRBV28	TRBD1	TRBJ1-5	.	CASSLLRQGAGNQPQHF	TGTGCCAGCAGTCTCCTCAGACAGGGGGCGGGCAATCAGCCCCAGCATTTT
TRBV10-3	TRBD2	TRBJ2-7	once	CAISLGTNYEQYF	TGTGCCATCAGTCTCGGGACTAACTACGAGCAGTACTTC
TRBV6-1	TRBD1	TRBJ1-2	.	CASSVGPDRSYGYTF	TGTGCCAGCAGTGTCGGCCCGGACAGGAGCTATGGCTACACCTTC
TRBV6-5	TRBD1	TRBJ1-2	once	CASSDSGGKNYGYTF	TGTGCCAGCAGTGACTCAGGGGGCAAGAACTATGGCTACACCTTC
TRBV3-1/TRBV3-2	.	TRBJ2-2	.	CASSHARTGELFF	TGTGCCAGCAGCCACGCTAGGACCGGGGAGCTGTTTTTT
TRBV6-2/TRBV6-3	.	TRBJ2-7	once	CASSRLVHEQYF	TGTGCCAGCAGTCGACTAGTTCACGAGCAGTACTTC
TRBV5-4	TRBD2	TRBJ2-2	.	CASSLAGRRTGELFF	TGTGCCAGCAGCTTGGCCGGGAGGCGGACCGGGGAGCTGTTTTTT
TRBV10-2	.	TRBJ2-7	.	CASSFRGSSYEQYF	TGCGCCAGCAGTTTCCGGGGGAGCTCCTACGAGCAGTACTTC
TRBV13	.	TRBJ1-1	few	CASSEGLREAFF	TGTGCCAGCAGCGAGGGACTCCGTGAAGCTTTCTTT
TRBV30	.	TRBJ2-2	.	CAWSSLGANTGELFF	TGTGCCTGGAGTTCTCTCGGGGCGAACACCGGGGAGCTGTTTTTT
TRBV5-1	.	TRBJ2-6	.	CASSLGGLSLSGANVLTF	TGCGCCAGCAGCTTGGGGGGCCTCAGCCTCTCTGGGGCCAACGTCCTGACTTTC
TRBV14	.	TRBJ2-5	.	CASSQKTGVFETQYF	TGTGCCAGCAGCCAAAAAACAGGAGTATTCGAGACCCAGTACTTC
TRBV5-1	.	TRBJ2-2	few	CASSLFGANTGELFF	TGCGCCAGCAGCTTGTTCGGGGCGAACACCGGGGAGCTGTTTTTT
TRBV19	.	TRBJ1-1	.	CASSKGLGGTEAFF	TGTGCCAGTAGTAAGGGGCTTGGCGGCACTGAAGCTTTCTTT
TRBV19	TRBD1	TRBJ1-1	.	CASSQQGANTEAFF	TGTGCCAGTAGCCAACAGGGGGCGAACACTGAAGCTTTCTTT
TRBV6-5	TRBD2	TRBJ2-7	few	CASSYSGLAGGYEQYF	TGTGCCAGCAGTTACTCGGGACTAGCGGGGGGTTACGAGCAGTACTTC
TRBV10-1	TRBD1	TRBJ2-7	.	CASGLRDREISDAYEQYF	TGCGCCAGCGGACTCCGGGACAGGGAAATCAGTGACGCCTACGAGCAGTACTTC
TRBV7-9	.	TRBJ1-3	.	CASSLESGNTIYF	TGTGCCAGCAGCTTAGAATCGGGAAACACCATATATTTT
TRBV27	.	TRBJ2-1	once	CASIRGNEQFF	TGTGCCAGCATCAGGGGCAATGAGCAGTTCTTC
TRBV6-6	TRBD1	TRBJ1-1	.	CASSPAWTGGFNTEAFF	TGTGCCAGCAGTCCCGCCTGGACAGGGGGGTTTAACACTGAAGCTTTCTTT
TRBV5-4	.	TRBJ1-1	.	CASSLTLTGNTEAFF	TGTGCCAGCAGCTTGACCCTGACAGGGAACACTGAAGCTTTCTTT
TRBV4-2	.	TRBJ1-2	.	CASSQDLTGTGYGYTF	TGTGCCAGCAGCCAAGATCTTACAGGGACCGGGTATGGCTACACCTTC
TRBV13	TRBD1	TRBJ2-7	.	CASSQTGEPYEQYF	TGTGCCAGCAGCCAGACAGGGGAACCCTACGAGCAGTACTTC
TRBV7-9	.	TRBJ2-1	once	CASSLDPGNEQFF	TGTGCCAGCAGCTTAGATCCGGGCAATGAGCAGTTCTTC
TRBV7-9	TRBD2	TRBJ2-7	.	CASSLERDRAGLAGNEQYF	TGTGCCAGCAGCTTAGAGAGGGACCGGGCAGGACTAGCGGGAAACGAGCAGTACTTC
TRBV28	TRBD2	TRBJ2-3	.	CASAYPAGGVGSATDTQYF	TGTGCCAGCGCCTACCCAGCGGGAGGGGTAGGATCGGCCACAGATACGCAGTATTTT
TRBV2	.	TRBJ2-1	.	CASSASSYNEQFF	TGTGCCAGCAGTGCTTCTTCCTACAATGAGCAGTTCTTC
TRBV18	.	TRBJ1-5	.	CASSPPQGSNQPQHF	TGTGCCAGCTCACCACCGCAGGGAAGCAATCAGCCCCAGCATTTT
TRBV18	TRBD2	TRBJ2-1	.	CASSPTSGRFNEQFF	TGTGCCAGCTCCCCAACTAGCGGGAGGTTCAATGAGCAGTTCTTC
TRBV7-2	.	TRBJ2-3	.	CASSWRSQGTQYF	TGTGCCAGCAGCTGGCGATCACAGGGTACGCAGTATTTT
TRBV9	TRBD1	TRBJ1-2	.	CASSVAGTGNYGYTF	TGTGCCAGCAGCGTAGCCGGGACAGGGAACTATGGCTACACCTTC